The 23 T cell receptor beta chains below come from one sample, sequenced in a study of blood T cell repertoires in COVID-19. Clones were sequenced by immunoSEQ multiplex PCR, and TCRdb holds only the in-frame ones, with some missing. This repertoire shows fewer than 120,000 clones, roughly 91% found once; its top ten account for approximately 3.4%. The specimen was peripheral blood. The receptors were gathered from a woman aged 45 to 65 with acute or convalescent COVID-19.

The chain combines TRBV9 with TRBJ1-1; D remains unclear. The CDR3 spans 13 residues. V was clipped by 3 bases and J by 2 bases, with 8 bases between them. In germline, CDR1 is SGDLS, CDR2 YYNGEE. The CDR3 coding sequence is TGTGCCAGCAGCGCGCTAGGTAACACTGAAGCTTTCTTT. It encodes CASSALGNTEAFF.

V gene TRBV5-1 combines with J gene TRBJ1-2; 7 positions match TRBD1. The germline V gene encodes CDR1 SGHRS and CDR2 YFSETQ. The CDR3 consists of 15 residues. The V gene end was trimmed by 0 bases and the J gene end by 2 bases; junction bases not matched to a gene: 4. For the CDR3, the DNA is TGCGCCAGCAGCTTGGCACCAGGGGGGAACTATGGCTACACCTTC. Translating gives CASSLAPGGNYGYTF. Combining the CDR3 with reference TRBV5-1 and TRBJ1-2 gives the whole variable domain KAGVTQTPRYLIKTRGQQVTLSCSPISGHRSVSWYQQTPGQGLQFLFEYFSETQRNKGNFPGRFSGRQFSNSRSEMNVSTLELGDSALYLCASSLAPGGNYGYTFGSGTRLTVV.

The V gene is TRBV4-2, the J gene TRBJ2-1; D is uncertain. Trimming took off 6 bases at V and 7 bases at J, with 16 bases between the two ends. The CDR3 has 14 residues. In germline, CDR1 is LGHNA, CDR2 YNFKEQ. The CDR3 loop is CASRADSRRNEQFF. The CDR3 nucleotides are TGTGCCAGCAGGGCCGACTCACGAAGGAATGAGCAGTTCTTC.

This rearrangement joins TRBV29-1 to TRBJ2-7, with 10 bases that match TRBD2. The CDR3 runs 15 residues. In germline, CDR1 is SQVTM, CDR2 ANQGSEA. Trimming at V came to 6 bases and at J to 5 bases, leaving 13 bases not matched to a gene. The CDR3 DNA reads TGCAGCGTCGCGACAGCGGGAGGGCTATTTGACGAGCAGTACTTC. As protein: CSVATAGGLFDEQYF.

The count of this clone is one. The rearrangement joins TRBV19 to TRBJ2-1; the D gene is possibly TRBD2 (6 bases). This CDR3 is 14 amino acids long. Germline V gene sequence: CDR1 LNHDA, CDR2 SQIVND (reference sequence). V was shortened by 9 bases and J by 8 bases, with 20 bases between the two germline ends. CDR3 protein: CARAHRDCFYEQFF. In nucleotides, the CDR3 is TGTGCCAGGGCACATCGGGACTGCTTCTATGAGCAGTTCTTC.

The chain combines TRBV7-2 with TRBJ1-1; D is unresolved. This CDR3 region has 19 residues. Germline V CDR1 and CDR2: SGHTA, FQGNSA. The V gene lost 5 bases and the J gene lost 1 base, with 26 bases spanning the gap. In DNA form, the CDR3 reads TGTGCCAGCAGCCCTCGAACGTTCGGCTGGACGAGGGCGAACACTGAAGCTTTCTTT. Translation: CASSPRTFGWTRANTEAFF.

The chain carries TRBV5-1 and TRBJ2-5; 16 bases are a match to TRBD2. Unmatched junction bases numbered 13, after V lost 5 bases and J lost 3 bases. From germline, CDR1 is SGHRS and CDR2 YFSETQ. CDR3 length: 19 amino acids. Written as DNA, the CDR3 is TGCGCCAGCAGTTCTTATTCGGGGACTAGCGGGAGGGTGGAAGAGACCCAGTACTTC. It is translated as CASSSYSGTSGRVEETQYF. Based on the CDR3 plus reference TRBV5-1 and TRBJ2-5, the full variable domain is KAGVTQTPRYLIKTRGQQVTLSCSPISGHRSVSWYQQTPGQGLQFLFEYFSETQRNKGNFPGRFSGRQFSNSRSEMNVSTLELGDSALYLCASSSYSGTSGRVEETQYFGPGTRLLVL.

In its sample, this clone was seen once. The chain uses TRBV3-1 (or the pseudogene TRBV3-2) and TRBJ2-7; tentative D call: TRBD2 (7 bases). V was trimmed by 7 bases and J by 1 base, leaving 11 bases between them. The CDR3 loop spans 13 amino acids. Germline values: CDR1 LGHDT, CDR2 YNNKEL (reference sequence). CDR3 sequence: CASKGGGSYEQYF. The CDR3 region has the DNA TGTGCCAGCAAAGGGGGAGGGTCCTACGAGCAGTACTTC.

This clone appeared a single time. This sample includes further DNA sequences coding for the same CDR3. V usage is TRBV27 and J usage is TRBJ2-7; 15 bases are shared with TRBD2. There are 15 residues in the CDR3. Trimming at V came to 5 bases and at J to 6 bases, leaving 5 bases not matched to a gene. CDR1 MNHEY and CDR2 SMNVEV come from the germline V gene (reference sequence). The CDR3 is CASSRTSGRGGEQYF. CDR3 DNA sequence: TGTGCCAGCAGTCGGACTAGCGGGAGGGGAGGCGAGCAGTACTTC.

The rearrangement links TRBV7-8 to TRBJ2-1, with D possibly being TRBD1 (5 bases). This CDR3 has 13 residues. Trimming took 5 bases from V and 10 from J, leaving 15 bases between them. Germline loops: CDR1 SGHVS, CDR2 FQNEAQ. Written as DNA, the CDR3 is TGTGCCAGCAGCGTTATTCAGGGTAGGGAGCAGTTCTTC. Translated: CASSVIQGREQFF.

The chain recombines TRBV18 with TRBJ1-5, with D maybe TRBD1 (5 bases). CDR3 size: 16 residues. Germline assignment: CDR1 KGHSH and CDR2 LQKENI. V gave up 2 bases and J gave up 6 bases, with 17 bases separating them. The CDR3 nucleotides are TGTGCCAGCTCACCAATCGAAGGGGCTAGGAGTCAGCCCCAGCATTTT. It translates to CASSPIEGARSQPQHF.

The genes are TRBV6-6 and TRBJ1-1; 8 positions match TRBD1. Germline CDR1 is MNHNY and CDR2 is SVGAGI (reference sequence). CDR3 length: 14 residues. Trimming took 2 bases from V and 1 from J; bases not matched to a gene: 0. The CDR3 loop reads CASSYDRGNTEAFF. The DNA for the CDR3 is TGTGCCAGCAGTTACGACAGGGGGAACACTGAAGCTTTCTTT.

The chain links TRBV27 to TRBJ2-5; 10 nucleotides line up with TRBD2. CDR3 length: 18 amino acids. V lost 5 bases, J lost 7 bases, and 19 bases stayed unmatched. Germline CDR1 is MNHEY and CDR2 is SMNVEV (reference sequence). The CDR3 sequence: CASSTTSGATLGKGTQYF. In DNA form, the CDR3 reads TGTGCCAGCAGTACAACTAGCGGGGCAACACTGGGGAAAGGGACCCAGTACTTC.

The sample holds one count of this clone. The rearrangement links TRBV6-5 to TRBJ2-1; D unclear. V lost 7 bases and J lost 3, with 4 bases in between. The CDR3 totals 11 residues. CDR1 and CDR2 from the germline V gene are MNHEY and SVGAGI. CDR3 in amino acids: CASNNYNEQFF. The CDR3 DNA is TGTGCCAGCAATAACTACAATGAGCAGTTCTTC.

The chain links TRBV19 to TRBJ1-5; D possibly corresponds to TRBD1 (6 bases). The CDR3 runs 15 residues. Germline V gene sequence: CDR1 LNHDA, CDR2 SQIVND (reference sequence). V dropped 7 bases and J dropped 3 bases, with 16 bases sitting between them. CDR3 nucleotide sequence: TGTGCCAGTAAGGAGCAACAGGGCTACAATCAGCCCCAGCATTTT. The encoded protein is CASKEQQGYNQPQHF.

The table lists this clone with a count of one. The genes are TRBV6-5 and TRBJ2-7, with D unresolved. Germline-derived CDR1 and CDR2 are MNHEY and SVGAGI. V was clipped by 11 bases and J by 2 bases, with 13 bases between them. The CDR3 runs 12 residues. CDR3: CAAMAEAYEQYF. Here the CDR3 DNA reads TGTGCCGCCATGGCCGAAGCCTACGAGCAGTACTTC.

This chain links TRBV6-6 with TRBJ2-7; a possible D gene is TRBD1 (6 bases). Trimming took 5 bases from V and 3 from J, leaving 11 bases between them. Germline values: CDR1 MNHNY, CDR2 SVGAGI (reference sequence). CDR3 length: 13 residues. CDR3 nucleotide sequence: TGTGCCAGCAGTCAGGACAGTGTCTACGAGCAGTACTTC. This sequence encodes CASSQDSVYEQYF.

The gene calls are TRBV11-2 and TRBJ1-1; possible D gene TRBD1, 6 bases. CDR1 and CDR2 from the germline V gene are SGHAT and FQNNGV. This CDR3 contains 14 residues. With 7 bases removed from V and 0 bases from J, the gap between germline ends came to 12 bases. For the CDR3, the DNA is TGTGCCAGCACCTCGGGGGGCCTGAACACTGAAGCTTTCTTT. Its protein product is CASTSGGLNTEAFF.

The V gene is TRBV28, the J gene TRBJ2-2, with D tentatively TRBD2 (5 bases). The V and J ends lost 10 bases and 6 bases respectively, with 12 bases between them. The CDR3 is 12 residues long. Germline V gene lookup returns CDR1 MDHEN and CDR2 SYDVKM. CDR3 loop: CATRGTAGELFF. CDR3 nucleotides: TGTGCCACCCGGGGAACCGCCGGGGAGCTGTTTTTT.

The chain carries TRBV27 and TRBJ2-7; tentative D call: TRBD1 (5 bases). The CDR3 consists of 15 residues. Germline V gene sequence: CDR1 MNHEY, CDR2 SMNVEV (reference sequence). V gave up 3 bases and J gave up 2 bases, with 14 bases separating them. The CDR3 sequence is CASSFSPTAAYEQYF. Written as DNA, the CDR3 is TGTGCCAGCAGTTTTTCCCCGACAGCAGCCTACGAGCAGTACTTC.

The V gene is TRBV11-2, the J gene TRBJ1-2; 11 bases line up with TRBD1. This CDR3 contains 16 residues. Germline assignment: CDR1 SGHAT and CDR2 FQNNGV. The V and J ends lost 5 bases and 4 bases, in that order; junction bases with no gene match: 9. For the CDR3, the DNA is TGTGCCAGCAGCAAGAACCTCGGACAGGGGGCCTATGGCTACACCTTC. Amino acid sequence: CASSKNLGQGAYGYTF.

The chain employs TRBV5-8 and TRBJ2-1; tentative D call: TRBD1 (6 bases). V lost 4 bases and J 8 bases, leaving 22 bases between the germline ends. Germline V CDR1 and CDR2: SGHTS, YDEGEE. The length of the CDR3 is 16 residues. CDR3 region: CASSPRAQGPGHEQFF. The CDR3 nucleotides read TGTGCCAGCAGCCCCAGGGCTCAGGGGCCGGGGCATGAGCAGTTCTTC.

This clone was seen only once. A junction end diverges from the germline sequence, so it may reflect a read error. The genes are TRBV19 and TRBJ1-4, with D unclear. Germline CDR1 is LNHDA and CDR2 is SQIVND (reference sequence). This CDR3 spans 13 amino acids. DNA of the CDR3: TGTGCCAGTAGTGTAGAGGGAGGTGAAAAACTGTTTTTT. This translates into CASSVEGGEKLFF.